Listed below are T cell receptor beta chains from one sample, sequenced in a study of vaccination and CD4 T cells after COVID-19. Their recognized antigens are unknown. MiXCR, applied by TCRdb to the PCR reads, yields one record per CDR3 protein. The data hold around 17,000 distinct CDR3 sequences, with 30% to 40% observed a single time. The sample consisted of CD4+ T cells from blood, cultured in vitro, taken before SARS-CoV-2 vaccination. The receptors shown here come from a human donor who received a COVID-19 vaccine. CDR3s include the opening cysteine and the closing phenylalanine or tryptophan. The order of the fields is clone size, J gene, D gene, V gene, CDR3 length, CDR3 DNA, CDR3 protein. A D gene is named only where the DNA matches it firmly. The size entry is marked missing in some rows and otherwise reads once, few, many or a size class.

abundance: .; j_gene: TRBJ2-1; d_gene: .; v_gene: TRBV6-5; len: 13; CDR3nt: TGTGCCAGCAGTTCCTCCAGGGGCAATGAGCAGTTCTTC; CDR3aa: CASSSSRGNEQFF
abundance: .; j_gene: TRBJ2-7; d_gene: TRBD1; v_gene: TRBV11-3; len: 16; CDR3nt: TGTGCCAGCAGCTTAACCTTCGGGACAGACTCCTACGAGCAGTACTTC; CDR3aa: CASSLTFGTDSYEQYF
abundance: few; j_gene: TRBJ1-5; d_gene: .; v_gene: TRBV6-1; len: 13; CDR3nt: TGTGCCAGCAGTGAAGCGTGGCAAAGGCCCCAGCATTTT; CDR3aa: CASSEAWQRPQHF
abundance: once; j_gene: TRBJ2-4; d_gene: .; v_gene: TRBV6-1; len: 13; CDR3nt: TGTGCCAGCAGGAGGGGCGCCGGAAACATTCAGTACTTC; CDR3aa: CASRRGAGNIQYF
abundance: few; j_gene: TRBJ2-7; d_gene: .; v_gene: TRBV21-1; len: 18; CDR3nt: TGTGCCAGCAGCATCCCTGGGGGAGGTAGGGGCCTTACCTACGAGCAGTACTTC; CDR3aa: CASSIPGGGRGLTYEQYF
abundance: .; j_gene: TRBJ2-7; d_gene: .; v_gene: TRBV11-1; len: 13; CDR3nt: TGTGCCAGCAGCTTAGCTAGCGGCTACGAGCAGTACTTC; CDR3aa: CASSLASGYEQYF
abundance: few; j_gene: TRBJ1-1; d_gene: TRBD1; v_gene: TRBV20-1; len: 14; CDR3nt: TGCAGTGCGCCGCACAGGGGTCCGGACACTGAAGCTTTCTTT; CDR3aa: CSAPHRGPDTEAFF
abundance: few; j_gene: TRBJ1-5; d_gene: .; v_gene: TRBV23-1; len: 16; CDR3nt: TGCGCCAGCAGTCATCCAGAGGGACGGAGCAATCAGCCCCAGCATTTT; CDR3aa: CASSHPEGRSNQPQHF
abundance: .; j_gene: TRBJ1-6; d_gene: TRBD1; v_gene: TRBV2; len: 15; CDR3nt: TGTGCCAGCAGGGGGGACAGGGGCGTAAATTCACCCCTCCACTTT; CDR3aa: CASRGDRGVNSPLHF
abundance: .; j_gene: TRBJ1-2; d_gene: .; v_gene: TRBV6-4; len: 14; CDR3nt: TGTGCCAGCAGTCTCGACTCTAATAACTATGGCTACACCTTC; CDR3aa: CASSLDSNNYGYTF
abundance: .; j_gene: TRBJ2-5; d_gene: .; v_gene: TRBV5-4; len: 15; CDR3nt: TGTGCCAGCAGCTTGCAAGGGGGGGAGGAAGAGACCCAGTACTTC; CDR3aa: CASSLQGGEEETQYF
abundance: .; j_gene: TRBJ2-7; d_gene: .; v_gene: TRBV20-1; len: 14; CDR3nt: TGCAGTGCTAGGGCGGACAGAGGCTCCGACGAGCAGTACTTC; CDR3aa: CSARADRGSDEQYF
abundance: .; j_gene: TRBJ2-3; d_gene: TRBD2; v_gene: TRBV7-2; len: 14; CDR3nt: TGTGCCAGCAGCTTAGCGCGGGGGGCAGATACGCAGTATTTT; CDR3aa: CASSLARGADTQYF
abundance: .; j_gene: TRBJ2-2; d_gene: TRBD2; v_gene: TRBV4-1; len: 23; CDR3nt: TGCGCCAGCAGCCAACCGAGCCTTACAGGACTAGCGGGGGGCCGTATTGACACCGGGGAGCTGTTTTTT; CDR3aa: CASSQPSLTGLAGGRIDTGELFF
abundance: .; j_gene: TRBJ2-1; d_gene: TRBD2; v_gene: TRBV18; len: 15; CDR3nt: TGTGCCAGCTCACTTCTAGCGGGGGAGTACAATGAGCAGTTCTTC; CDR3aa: CASSLLAGEYNEQFF
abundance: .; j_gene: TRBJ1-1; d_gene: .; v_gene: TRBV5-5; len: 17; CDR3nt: TGTGCCAGCTCCCGCACCCCGACACCCCAACGGAGGACTGAAGCTTTCTTT; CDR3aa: CASSRTPTPQRRTEAFF